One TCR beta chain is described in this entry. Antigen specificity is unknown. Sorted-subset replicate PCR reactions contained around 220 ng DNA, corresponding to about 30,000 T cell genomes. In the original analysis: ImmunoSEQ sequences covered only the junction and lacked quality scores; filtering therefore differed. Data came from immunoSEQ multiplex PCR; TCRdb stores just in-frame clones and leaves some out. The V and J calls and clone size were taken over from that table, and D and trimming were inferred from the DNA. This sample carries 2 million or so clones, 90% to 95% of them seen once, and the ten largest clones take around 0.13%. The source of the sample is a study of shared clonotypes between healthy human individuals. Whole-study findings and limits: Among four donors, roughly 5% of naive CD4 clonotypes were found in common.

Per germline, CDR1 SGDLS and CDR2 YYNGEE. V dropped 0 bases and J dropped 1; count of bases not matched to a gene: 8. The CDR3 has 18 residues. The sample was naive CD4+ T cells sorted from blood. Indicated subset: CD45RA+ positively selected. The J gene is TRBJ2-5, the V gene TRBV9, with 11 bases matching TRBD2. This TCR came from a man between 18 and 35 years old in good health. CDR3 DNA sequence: TGTGCCAGCAGCGTAGAGCTAGCGGGAGGCCCCTTCCAAGAGACCCAGTACTTC. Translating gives CASSVELAGGPFQETQYF.